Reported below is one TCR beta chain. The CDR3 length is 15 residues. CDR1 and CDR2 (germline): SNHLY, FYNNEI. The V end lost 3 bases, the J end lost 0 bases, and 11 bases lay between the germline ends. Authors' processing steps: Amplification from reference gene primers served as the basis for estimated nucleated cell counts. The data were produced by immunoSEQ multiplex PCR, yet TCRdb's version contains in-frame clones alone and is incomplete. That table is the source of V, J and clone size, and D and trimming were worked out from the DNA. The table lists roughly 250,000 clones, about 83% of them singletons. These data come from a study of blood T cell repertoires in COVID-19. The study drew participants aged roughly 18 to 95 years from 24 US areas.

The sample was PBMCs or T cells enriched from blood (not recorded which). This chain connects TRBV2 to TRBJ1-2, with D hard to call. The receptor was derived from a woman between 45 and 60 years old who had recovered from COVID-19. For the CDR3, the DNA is TGTGCCAGCAGTGACAGGTTTTGGGCTAACTATGGCTACACCTTC. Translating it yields CASSDRFWANYGYTF.